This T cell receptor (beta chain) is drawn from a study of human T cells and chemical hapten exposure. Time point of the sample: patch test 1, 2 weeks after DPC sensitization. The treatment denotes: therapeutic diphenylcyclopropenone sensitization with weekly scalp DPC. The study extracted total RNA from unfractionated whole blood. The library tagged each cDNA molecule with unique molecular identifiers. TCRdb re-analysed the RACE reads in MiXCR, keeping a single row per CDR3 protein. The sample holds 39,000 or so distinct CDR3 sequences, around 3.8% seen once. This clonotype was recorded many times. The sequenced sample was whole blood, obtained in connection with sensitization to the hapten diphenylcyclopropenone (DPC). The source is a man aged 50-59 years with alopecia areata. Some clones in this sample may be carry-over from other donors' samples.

The CDR3 sequence is CASLGQPNSPLHF. The CDR3 DNA reads as TGTGCCAGTTTGGGACAGCCGAATTCACCCCTCCACTTT. The chain links TRBV28 to TRBJ1-6, with 7 bases matching TRBD1. CDR1 is MDHEN, CDR2 SYDVKM, per germline. The V segment lost 9 bases and the J segment 7 bases; nucleotides outside the gene matches: 6. This CDR3 is built from 13 residues.